Listed below are T cell receptor beta chains from one sample, sequenced in a study of blood T cells in healthy people across ages. TCRdb reanalysed the 5' RACE reads using MiXCR and keeps one entry per CDR3 protein. The sample has some 1 million distinct CDR3 sequences, under 45% seen once. The source material was blood. The receptor set was obtained from a woman in her sixties or seventies in good health. Each CDR3 is given with its conserved first and last residue. The D gene is left open where the match is weak. Size values are once, few and many counts, or a class for expanded clones, and some rows have none.

clone size	J gene	D gene	V gene	CDR3 protein	CDR3 DNA
-	TRBJ2-3	TRBD1	TRBV29-1	CSVERRQGATQYF	TGCAGCGTTGAACGCAGACAGGGGGCTACGCAGTATTTT
few	TRBJ2-7	TRBD1	TRBV29-1	CSVVEGALNYEQYF	TGCAGCGTTGTCGAGGGGGCCCTGAACTACGAGCAGTACTTC
-	TRBJ2-7	-	TRBV30	CACRSQPYEQYF	TGTGCCTGTCGGTCCCAGCCCTACGAGCAGTACTTC
-	TRBJ2-4	-	TRBV20-1	CSARGSEQYF	TGCAGTGCTAGGGGCTCTGAGCAGTACTTC
-	TRBJ1-4	-	TRBV29-1	CSAPMGATNEKLFF	TGCAGCGCTCCTATGGGAGCAACTAATGAAAAACTGTTTTTT
-	TRBJ2-7	-	TRBV5-1	CASSTDRNFYEQYF	TGCGCCAGCAGCACCGACAGAAACTTCTACGAGCAGTACTTC
-	TRBJ2-5	TRBD2	TRBV5-1	CASSSGMTSGEETQYF	TGCGCCAGCAGCTCCGGCATGACTAGCGGGGAAGAGACCCAGTACTTC
-	TRBJ2-7	-	TRBV7-8	CASSLVASIRYEQYF	TGTGCCAGCAGCTTAGTTGCTAGCATAAGGTACGAGCAGTACTTC
many	TRBJ2-6	TRBD1	TRBV11-2	CASRTRGHGANVLTF	TGTGCCAGCAGGACCAGGGGGCATGGGGCCAACGTCCTGACTTTC
once	TRBJ1-4	TRBD1	TRBV28	CASSRDRDEEKLFF	TGTGCCAGCAGTCGGGACAGGGACGAAGAGAAACTGTTTTTT
-	TRBJ1-4	TRBD1	TRBV7-8	CATKSNARDRDEKLFF	TGTGCCACCAAGTCCAACGCCCGGGACAGGGATGAAAAACTGTTTTTT
-	TRBJ2-7	TRBD2	TRBV20-1	CSAELAGGPTSYEQYF	TGCAGTGCAGAGTTAGCGGGAGGGCCTACCTCCTACGAGCAGTACTTC
-	TRBJ2-5	-	TRBV5-1	CASSLSRTQETQYF	TGCGCCAGCAGCTTGAGTCGGACACAAGAGACCCAGTACTTC
-	TRBJ2-3	TRBD1	TRBV11-2	CASRRQGKSDTQYF	TGTGCCAGCAGACGACAGGGAAAGTCAGATACGCAGTATTTT
-	TRBJ2-7	-	TRBV3-1	CASSQGTAPYEQYF	TGTGCCAGCAGCCAAGGCACAGCACCCTACGAGCAGTACTTC
-	TRBJ2-5	TRBD1	TRBV3-1	CASSQRGRGRVKTQYF	TGTGCCAGCAGCCAACGGGGCAGGGGGCGCGTGAAGACCCAGTACTTC
-	TRBJ1-6	-	TRBV6-5	CASTPSGASPLHF	TGTGCCAGCACTCCTTCAGGGGCCTCACCCCTCCACTTT
-	TRBJ2-7	TRBD2	TRBV6-5	CASSSRLAVSYNEQYF	TGTGCCAGCAGCTCCCGACTAGCGGTCTCCTACAATGAGCAGTACTTC
-	TRBJ2-5	-	TRBV2	CASSGQGWEETQYF	TGTGCCAGCAGTGGGCAGGGATGGGAAGAGACCCAGTACTTC
-	TRBJ1-1	-	TRBV9	CASSVKFGTEAFF	TGTGCCAGCAGCGTAAAATTTGGGACTGAAGCTTTCTTT
few	TRBJ2-7	-	TRBV12-3/TRBV12-4	CASSPGGAAQYF	TGTGCCAGCAGTCCCGGCGGGGCAGCCCAGTACTTC
few	TRBJ2-5	-	TRBV5-1	CARRTEETQYF	TGCGCCAGACGGACCGAAGAGACCCAGTACTTC
-	TRBJ2-7	TRBD2	TRBV10-2	CASSEGLAGGLYEQYF	TGCGCCAGCAGTGAAGGGCTAGCGGGAGGTTTATACGAGCAGTACTTC
few	TRBJ2-7	TRBD2	TRBV20-1	CSARAPNGRENEQYF	TGCAGTGCTAGAGCGCCCAATGGGCGGGAGAACGAGCAGTACTTC
-	TRBJ1-1	-	TRBV10-2	CASRKLNTEAFF	TGCGCCAGCAGAAAGTTGAACACTGAAGCTTTCTTT
few	TRBJ2-7	TRBD2	TRBV7-6	CASSLKLAPYEQYF	TGTGCCAGCAGCTTAAAACTAGCGCCCTACGAGCAGTACTTC
few	TRBJ1-2	-	TRBV7-2	CASSQAPRDRIAVCGYTF	TGTGCCAGCAGCCAAGCTCCCCGCGACAGGATCGCTGTGTGTGGCTACACCTTC
-	TRBJ2-7	-	TRBV7-9	CASIPSQRGMFSYEQYF	TGTGCCAGCATCCCCTCTCAGCGTGGGATGTTCTCCTACGAGCAGTACTTC
-	TRBJ2-1	TRBD2	TRBV27	CASRGASGTGETQFF	TGTGCCAGCAGAGGGGCTAGCGGGACTGGGGAGACCCAGTTCTTC
-	TRBJ2-3	-	TRBV6-5	CASSYSQGTTDTQYF	TGTGCCAGCAGTTACTCGCAGGGGACCACGGATACGCAGTATTTT
-	TRBJ1-2	TRBD1	TRBV7-9	CASSVTGTNYGYTF	TGTGCCAGCAGCGTGACAGGGACAAACTATGGCTACACCTTC
few	TRBJ1-5	TRBD1	TRBV12-3/TRBV12-4	CASSPTGGEQPQHF	TGTGCCAGCAGTCCGACAGGGGGGGAACAGCCCCAGCATTTT
-	TRBJ2-1	-	TRBV4-1	CASSPTGTGEQFF	TGCGCCAGCAGCCCAACCGGAACCGGTGAGCAGTTCTTC
-	TRBJ2-7	-	TRBV20-1	CSGLSGGRGEQYF	TGCAGTGGTCTATCTGGGGGAAGGGGCGAGCAGTACTTC
-	TRBJ2-5	-	TRBV27	CATGGSRGNNEQYF	TGTGCCACAGGGGGGAGCAGAGGGAATAATGAGCAGTACTTC